This T cell receptor (beta chain) was obtained from a study of post-analysis software for immune sequencing data. Looking at the study overall: Included courses were relapsing-remitting and secondary progressive multiple sclerosis; progressive-relapsing multiple sclerosis was also included. Study conclusions and caveats: Roughly 5 TRBV segments (TRBV5-6, TRBV5-1 and TRBV20-1 among them) occurred more frequently in patients than in controls. Controls showed significantly higher normalized Chao1 diversity than did multiple sclerosis patients. Those samples that were prepared in the same batch co-clustered strongly by F measure.

A word on this clonotype: No antigen is known for it.

V shed 0 bases and J 0 bases; nucleotides not matched to a gene: 10. From germline, CDR1 is SQVTM and CDR2 ANQGSEA. The CDR3 length is 17 residues. Libraries were made from TCR beta cDNA, and they carried unique molecular identifiers. Some 500,000 cDNA molecules were obtained per 1 to 10 million input T cells. TCRdb re-derived calls from the PCR reads in MiXCR, one entry per CDR3 protein. Of roughly 670,000 distinct CDR3 sequences listed, approximately 60% are singletons. The chain couples TRBV29-1 to TRBJ2-5; 7 bases agree with TRBD2. This TCR was recovered from a girl between 2 and 10 years old with multiple sclerosis. Sequencing was performed on blood. As DNA, the CDR3 is TGCAGCGTTGAAGATCTCACTCCCCGGGGGGACCAAGAGACCCAGTACTTC. This sequence encodes CSVEDLTPRGDQETQYF.